This T cell receptor (beta chain) was found in a study of beta chain features in type 1 diabetes. Findings of the study overall: Naive, central memory and Treg TCRB repertoires seemed to resemble each other more closely in patients than they did in healthy donors. All four CD4+ subsets of Type 1 diabetes patients contained TCRB CDR3s that were moderately but significantly shorter. Although PCR might favor shorter templates, it would do so equally in patients and controls.

The CDR3 sequence is 12 residues long. The germline V gene has CDR1 MNHNY and CDR2 SVGAGI (reference sequence). The germline V and J ends were trimmed by 5 bases and 9 bases, with 11 bases remaining between them. The sequenced template was cDNA made from the entire isolated RNA. Using immunoSEQ multiplex PCR, the repertoire was profiled, and TCRdb retains in-frame clones only, with some absent. The data contain some 410,000 clones, about 15% of them singletons. This clone was detected a few times. Its antigen is as yet unknown. The V and J genes are TRBV6-6 and TRBJ2-1; D call uncertain. The material sequenced was naive CD4+ T cells from blood. This clonotype originated in a man younger than 40 in good health. The CDR3 DNA reads TGTGCCAGCAGTCCGCTGGATGGTGAGCAGTTCTTC. It specifies CASSPLDGEQFF.